This passage covers 18 T cell receptor beta chains from one sample sequenced in a study of regulatory T cells in long-lasting Graves disease. The authors built TCR beta libraries using iRepertoire HTBI primers and Arm-PCR of CDR3 regions. One entry per CDR3 protein, called by TCRdb with MiXCR from the multiplex PCR reads. The sample lists around 420,000 distinct CDR3 sequences, approximately 15% occurring once. Time point here: newly diagnosed GD, antithyroid drugs for less than 3 months. The TCR library used RNA extracted from PBMCs. The same specimen was also included in a second study, on T cells in Graves' hyperthyroidism and ophthalmopathy.

Sequencing was performed on peripheral blood mononuclear cells (PBMCs), taken at new diagnosis, from a patient treated with antithyroid drugs. The source is a woman in her thirties or forties with Graves disease.

Many counts were recorded for this clonotype. The rearrangement joins TRBV2 to TRBJ2-3, with D possibly TRBD2 on 6 matching bases. The CDR3 is 16 residues long. V was cut by 1 base and J by 6 bases, with 17 bases left in between. Germline loops: CDR1 SNHLY, CDR2 FYNNEI. The CDR3 here is CASSEVGGKKWDTQYF. Here the CDR3 DNA reads TGTGCCAGCAGTGAAGTAGGAGGGAAGAAATGGGATACGCAGTATTTT.

The rearrangement links TRBV6-1 to TRBJ1-5; TRBD1 matches at 7 bases. This CDR3 contains 17 residues. V shed 3 bases, J shed 0 bases, and the junction held 8 bases outside the gene matches. Germline CDR1 reads MNHNS; CDR2 reads SASEGT. Written as DNA, the CDR3 is TGTGCCAGCAGTGATCCTCCGGGACAGTATAGCAATCAGCCCCAGCATTTT. Protein: CASSDPPGQYSNQPQHF.

The chain recombines TRBV27 with TRBJ2-1; TRBD2 aligns across 11 bases. Trimming cost V 4 bases and J 5 bases; bases outside gene matches: 16. CDR1 and CDR2 from the germline V gene are MNHEY and SMNVEV (reference sequence). The CDR3 is 19 amino acids. Here the CDR3 DNA reads TGTGCCAGCAGTTCGAGGGACCCCCCTAGCGGGAGGATCCACAATGAGCAGTTCTTC. It yields the protein CASSSRDPPSGRIHNEQFF.

This clonotype was observed many times. This chain connects TRBV5-1 to TRBJ2-7; possible D gene TRBD2, 5 bases. Looked up from germline, CDR1 is SGHRS and CDR2 is YFSETQ. This CDR3 is built from 15 residues. Trimming pared 4 bases from V and 7 bases from J, leaving 21 bases between. The CDR3 reads CASSLDSPSKGEQYF. In nucleotides, the CDR3 is TGCGCCAGCAGCCTGGACTCGCCCTCGAAAGGGGAGCAGTACTTC.

This clonotype was picked up many times. The chain has TRBV7-2 and TRBJ2-2, with TRBD2 matching over 7 bases. Germline values: CDR1 SGHTA, CDR2 FQGNSA. Trimming took 2 bases from V and 9 from J; bases not matched to a gene: 3. CDR3 length: 13 amino acids. The CDR3 sequence: CASSLLAARELFF. CDR3 DNA: TGTGCCAGCAGCTTACTAGCGGCTCGGGAGCTGTTTTTT.

There are many counts of this clonotype. This chain connects TRBV7-6 to TRBJ2-5; maybe TRBD1 (6 bases). CDR3 length equals 13 residues. CDR1 is SGHVS, CDR2 FNYEAQ, per germline. Trimming took 3 bases from V and 3 from J, leaving 8 bases between them. For the CDR3, the DNA is TGTGCCAGCAGCTTGGGGGCGGAAGAGACCCAGTACTTC. It specifies CASSLGAEETQYF.

This clonotype was observed a handful of times. This chain connects TRBV5-1 to TRBJ1-1; possible D gene TRBD1, 6 bases. This CDR3 region has 15 residues. V lost 4 bases to trimming and J lost 1 base, with 14 bases between them. Looked up from germline, CDR1 is SGHRS and CDR2 is YFSETQ. CDR3: CASSTGQLRNTEAFF. As DNA, the CDR3 is TGCGCCAGCAGCACAGGACAGCTTCGGAACACTGAAGCTTTCTTT.

This clonotype was seen repeatedly, ten times or more. The V and J genes are TRBV14 and TRBJ1-1; no firm D call. In germline, CDR1 is SGHDN, CDR2 FVKESK. Between the trimmed V and J ends, which lost 6 bases and 10 bases, there was a span of 12 bases. There are 11 residues in the CDR3. The CDR3 nucleotides read TGTGCCAGCAGTACCGAGCCAGGAGCTTTCTTT. Its protein product is CASSTEPGAFF.

About this clonotype: Being one base from a much bigger clone, this may be a read error. The chain recombines TRBV12-5 with TRBJ2-5, with 7 bases matching TRBD1. Germline-derived CDR1 and CDR2 are LGHNT and FRNRAP. The CDR3 length is 17 residues. CDR3 in amino acids: CASSLVRARGPQETQYF. The CDR3 DNA reads TGTGCTAGTAGTTTGGTACGGGCAAGGGGGCCACAAGAGACCCAGTACTTC.

This clonotype showed up many times. The chain links TRBV27 to TRBJ2-7; 10 bases fit TRBD2. Germline values: CDR1 MNHEY, CDR2 SMNVEV (reference sequence). The CDR3 spans 17 residues. Trimming at V came to 4 bases and at J to 2 bases, leaving 11 bases not matched to a gene. CDR3 loop: CASSSYSTSGPPYEQYF. CDR3 nucleotide sequence: TGTGCCAGCAGTTCATACTCGACTAGCGGGCCTCCCTACGAGCAGTACTTC.

The CDR3 DNA sequence: TGTGCCTGGAGTGTTAGGGTCGGTACGTTCTTC. Translated: CAWSVRVGTFF. The genes are TRBV30 and TRBJ2-1; the D is unclear. Germline values: CDR1 GTSNPN, CDR2 SVGIG (reference sequence). CDR3 size: 11 residues. V was cut by 0 bases and J by 15 bases, with 12 bases left in between.

This clonotype was seen repeatedly, ten times or more. The chain has TRBV12-3 or TRBV12-4 and TRBJ1-4; D is unclear. V lost 3 bases, J lost 7 bases, and 6 bases lay in between. CDR3 size: 12 residues. The CDR3 bases are TGTGCCAGCAGTTTTGAGGGTGAAAAACTGTTTTTT. Translating it yields CASSFEGEKLFF.

The sample holds many counts of this clonotype. CDR3 residues: CASSLGPNANTGELFF. CDR3 DNA: TGTGCCAGCAGTTTAGGACCGAACGCGAACACCGGGGAGCTGTTTTTT. This chain uses TRBV27 with TRBJ2-2; D remains unclear. CDR1 and CDR2 from the germline V gene are MNHEY and SMNVEV (reference sequence). The CDR3 runs to 16 residues. V was pared by 2 bases and J by 0 bases, with 10 bases between.

This clonotype came up many times. The J gene is TRBJ2-1, the V gene TRBV12-3 or TRBV12-4; 8 nucleotides line up with TRBD2. The V segment lost 6 bases and the J segment 10 bases; nucleotides outside the gene matches: 11. The CDR3 extends over 14 amino acids. CDR3 in amino acids: CASSGGLAGREQFF. The DNA of the CDR3 is TGTGCCAGCAGCGGGGGGCTAGCGGGTAGGGAGCAGTTCTTC.

This chain uses TRBV12-3 or TRBV12-4 with TRBJ1-5, with a possible D match to TRBD1 (6 bases). This CDR3 has 18 amino acids. V lost 6 bases and J 1 base, leaving 22 bases between the germline ends. CDR3 DNA: TGTGCCAGCAGCCAAAGGGGGGTAATAAGCCGAAGCAATCAGCCCCAGCATTTT. The encoded protein is CASSQRGVISRSNQPQHF.

This clonotype has more than one count but fewer than ten. The CDR3 loop is CASSRGLDEKLFF. The DNA of the CDR3 is TGTGCCAGCTCACGGGGGCTTGATGAAAAACTGTTTTTT. The chain employs TRBV18 and TRBJ1-4; D is possibly TRBD1 (6 bases). CDR3 length: 13 residues. Trimming took off 4 bases at V and 6 bases at J, with 9 bases between the two ends. Germline V lookup: CDR1 KGHSH, CDR2 LQKENI.

This clonotype was seen more than once but under ten times. This clone may be a read error of a much larger clone one base away. The V call is TRBV7-2, the J call TRBJ1-1; no firm D call. The CDR3 runs to 13 residues. Trimming removed 6 bases from V and 7 bases from J, with 15 bases in between. The germline CDR1 and CDR2 sequences are SGHTA and FQGNSA. The CDR3 loop is CASRYGPRIEAFF. The CDR3 DNA is TGTGCCAGCAGATACGGACCGCGGATTGAAGCTTTCTTT.

The rearrangement uses TRBV9 and TRBJ2-1; 7 nucleotides agree with TRBD2. CDR3 size: 15 residues. Looked up from germline, CDR1 is SGDLS and CDR2 is YYNGEE. V gave up 4 bases and J gave up 5 bases; unmatched junction bases: 9. This CDR3 is CASSTSLAGHNEQFF. CDR3 DNA sequence: TGTGCCAGCAGCACAAGTTTAGCGGGCCACAATGAGCAGTTCTTC.